One T cell receptor (beta chain) is described in this entry. This clonotype was counted ten times or more. The clone's antigen remains unknown. Per-base quality was not reported, and no clone a single base away is much larger than it. The data derive from a study of response to subunit inactivated influenza vaccine (dated by TCRdb to the late 2010s). At the level of the whole study: Deep quantitative T cell receptor repertoire profiling was used in the study to track responses to a trivalent subunit inactivated influenza vaccine.

Library generation was performed with RT-PCR. The sequencer was an Illumina HiSeq 2500. The raw public reads went through TCRdb reprocessing: fastp at Q25, MiXCR clone calling, in-frame beta chains kept. CDR3 protein duplicates are merged, each entry listing the most common genes and DNA. The sample table holds about 240,000 distinct CDR3 sequences, of which 12% were seen once. In total, the top ten clones hold 7.8% of the sample. The research as a whole found: According to the authors, only a limited number of new T cells may be recruited by each seasonal influenza vaccination.

The germline V gene supplies CDR1 LGHNA and CDR2 YNFKEQ. V is reduced by 5 bases and J by 3 bases, leaving a spacing of 16 bases between them. The CDR3 sequence holds 15 residues, the cysteine and phenylalanine included. Only the CDR3 region is kept as DNA, spanning 45 bases read in frame from base 1. This receptor was obtained from a man between 50 and 59 years old who received an inactivated influenza vaccine. Donor details come from another sample of the same person, matched by shared clones. The chain links TRBV4-2 with TRBJ1-1; a tentative D call is TRBD1 (6 bases match). The sequences come from non-naive T cells sorted from PBMCs, collected 14 to 15 days before vaccination. Sample cell subset or site, as interpreted from the label and publication: memory T cell fraction. The nucleotide sequence is given as TGTGCCAGCAGCTCGAGGTCCTCAGGGGACACTGAAGCTTTCTTT. Its protein product is CASSSRSSGDTEAFF.